What follows are 19 T cell receptor beta chains derived from one specimen sequenced in a study of Ad26.COV2.S vaccination and SARS-CoV-2 variants. The method was immunoSEQ multiplex PCR; TCRdb's version includes in-frame clones alone and lacks a portion of them. The profile shows roughly 350,000 clones, about nine tenths of them singletons. Treatment given: 15 to 20 received Ad26.COV2.S at low or high dose, single or two shots; roughly five received placebo; per-sample allocation not given. The samples were gathered on day 63 after the first injection of vaccine or placebo. The material was peripheral blood, obtained in a trial of Ad26.COV2.S vaccine versus placebo. The receptors shown here come from a person aged 18-65 years who received the Ad26.COV2.S COVID-19 vaccine or a placebo.

Written as DNA, the CDR3 is TGTGCCAGCAGCCCAAGCGGCAATTCTTATCAGCCCCAGCATTTT. Encoded protein: CASSPSGNSYQPQHF. This chain uses TRBV7-8 with TRBJ1-5; D not resolved. Germline V gene lookup returns CDR1 SGHVS and CDR2 FQNEAQ. This CDR3 contains 15 residues. The V and J ends lost 5 bases and 5 bases respectively, with 16 bases between them.

CDR3 sequence: CASSQLLTGTEAFF. In DNA, the CDR3 is TGCGCCAGCAGCCAACTTCTGACCGGCACTGAAGCTTTCTTT. The rearrangement uses TRBV4-1 and TRBJ1-1; D remains ambiguous. V lost 2 bases and J lost 4, with 11 bases in between. CDR3 length equals 14 residues. The germline CDR1 and CDR2 sequences are MGHRA and YSYEKL.

V gene TRBV18 combines with J gene TRBJ2-6; 11 bases match TRBD1. Germline values: CDR1 KGHSH, CDR2 LQKENI. The CDR3 consists of 18 residues. The ends lost 2 bases at V and 0 bases at J; junction bases unmatched: 3. CDR3 nucleotide sequence: TGTGCCAGCTCACCAAGGACAGGGGGCATCTCTGGGGCCAACGTCCTGACTTTC. Encoded protein: CASSPRTGGISGANVLTF.

The rearrangement joins TRBV5-1 to TRBJ2-7; TRBD1 matches 9 bases. CDR3 length: 15 residues. Trimming took 0 bases from V and 3 from J; bases not matched to a gene: 4. In germline, CDR1 is SGHRS, CDR2 YFSETQ. CDR3 DNA sequence: TGCGCCAGCAGCTTGGGGGACAGGGATATCTACGAGCAGTACTTC. Amino acids: CASSLGDRDIYEQYF.

Concerning this clone itself: A read error may produce the germline difference seen at one junction end. V and J are TRBV5-5 and TRBJ2-5; no clear D gene. The germline V gene encodes CDR1 SGHKS and CDR2 YYEKEE (reference sequence). The CDR3 is 13 residues long. The CDR3 nucleotides read TGTGCCAGCAGATTGGCGGCCCAAGAGACCCAGTACTTC. It codes for CASRLAAQETQYF.

In the case of this clone: The identical CDR3 is also encoded by other nucleotide sequences in the sample. The DNA of the CDR3 is TGTGCCAGCAGTTACTCAGAGACCCAGTACTTC. Protein: CASSYSETQYF. The genes are TRBV6-5 and TRBJ2-5; D remains unclear. Germline CDR1 reads MNHEY; CDR2 reads SVGAGI. Trimming shortened V by 0 bases and J by 4 bases, and 0 bases separated the two germline ends. The CDR3 has 11 amino acids.

V gene TRBV6-2 or TRBV6-3 combines with J gene TRBJ1-1; no clear D gene. The CDR3 sequence is 15 residues long. From germline, CDR1 is MNHEY and CDR2 SVGEGT. The V end lost 3 bases, the J end lost 4 bases, and 15 bases lay between the germline ends. CDR3 DNA sequence: TGTGCCAGCAGTTATTCCGGGAGCTGGGGCACTGAAGCTTTCTTT. Translating gives CASSYSGSWGTEAFF.

The chain couples TRBV4-2 to TRBJ2-1; D remains unclear. V was clipped by 0 bases and J by 0 bases, with 9 bases between them. Germline V gene sequence: CDR1 LGHNA, CDR2 YNFKEQ. The CDR3 runs 16 residues. The CDR3 here is CASSQESRSSYNEQFF. DNA for the CDR3: TGTGCCAGCAGCCAAGAGTCGAGGAGCTCCTACAATGAGCAGTTCTTC.

The CDR3 is CASSLKLAGGTDTQYF. CDR3 sequence (DNA): TGTGCCAGCAGCTTAAAACTAGCGGGGGGCACAGATACGCAGTATTTT. The V call is TRBV5-4, the J call TRBJ2-3, with 11 bases lining up with TRBD2. This CDR3 is built from 16 residues. Germline V gene sequence: CDR1 SGHNT, CDR2 YYREEE (reference sequence). V was clipped by 2 bases and J by 1 base; unmatched bases: 3. The full variable domain, with the rest looked up from reference TRBV5-4 and TRBJ2-3, is ETGVTQSPTHLIKTRGQQVTLRCSSQSGHNTVSWYQQALGQGPQFIFQYYREEENGRGNFPPRFSGLQFPNYSSELNVNALELDDSALYLCASSLKLAGGTDTQYFGPGTRLTVL.

This sequence joins TRBV11-2 and TRBJ1-1; D call uncertain. CDR1 is SGHAT and CDR2 is FQNNGV in the germline V gene. V lost 5 bases, J lost 6 bases, and 10 bases lay in between. The length of the CDR3 is 12 residues. Here the CDR3 DNA reads TGTGCCAGCAGCCCCGGGTCCCCTGAAGCTTTCTTT. This encodes CASSPGSPEAFF.

The V gene is TRBV19, the J gene TRBJ2-7; 8 bases fit TRBD1. The CDR3 totals 14 residues. Germline CDR1 reads LNHDA; CDR2 reads SQIVND (reference sequence). With 3 bases clipped from V and 2 bases from J, the junction kept 3 bases outside the gene matches. Written as DNA, the CDR3 is TGTGCCAGTAGTATGGGGACAGGCACCTACGAGCAGTACTTC. This gives the protein CASSMGTGTYEQYF.

This clone was picked up a small number of times. CDR3: CASSLSADTEAFF. As DNA, the CDR3 is TGCGCCAGCAGCTTGTCGGCTGACACTGAAGCTTTCTTT. This sequence joins TRBV5-1 and TRBJ1-1, with D unresolved. Germline CDR1 and CDR2: SGHRS and YFSETQ. The CDR3 length is 13 residues. Trimming pared 1 base from V and 3 bases from J, leaving 7 bases between.

The chain joins TRBV4-3 to TRBJ1-2; 10 nucleotides match TRBD1. This CDR3 has 16 residues. The trim removed 0 bases at V and 4 bases at J, leaving 5 bases unmatched. Germline-derived CDR1 and CDR2 are LGHNA and YSLEER. CDR3 in amino acids: CASSQDRRQGAYGYTF. In nucleotides, the CDR3 is TGCGCCAGCAGCCAAGATCGGAGACAGGGGGCCTATGGCTACACCTTC.

This chain joins TRBV5-1 and TRBJ2-7; a possible D gene is TRBD2 (6 bases). The length of the CDR3 is 15 residues. The V end was cut by 2 bases, the J end by 2 bases, with 14 bases between. Germline CDR1 SGHRS, CDR2 YFSETQ. The CDR3 DNA reads as TGCGCCAGCAGCTTCGGTGAGGGGAGGACCTACGAGCAGTACTTC. Translation: CASSFGEGRTYEQYF.

The chain employs TRBV19 and TRBJ1-1, with 8 bases lining up with TRBD1. The CDR3 is 14 residues long. V shed 4 bases and J 11 bases; nucleotides not matched to a gene: 12. The germline V gene encodes CDR1 LNHDA and CDR2 SQIVND (reference sequence). DNA for the CDR3: TGTGCCAGTAGTAAGCCCCAGGACAGGGCGGCGGCTTTCTTT. Its protein product is CASSKPQDRAAAFF.

J is TRBJ2-7 and V is TRBV28; D is unresolved. V gave up 5 bases and J gave up 0 bases, with 17 bases separating them. The CDR3 is made up of 16 amino acids. Germline CDR1 and CDR2: MDHEN and SYDVKM. CDR3 nucleotides: TGTGCCAGCAGTAATCCCAGACAAGTTCTCTCCTACGAGCAGTACTTC. Translation gives CASSNPRQVLSYEQYF.

CDR3 amino acids: CAWAPRGSNQPQHF. The CDR3 nucleotides read TGTGCCTGGGCCCCAAGGGGTAGCAATCAGCCCCAGCATTTT. The V and J genes are TRBV30 and TRBJ1-5, with D possibly matching TRBD1 (5 bases). The germline V gene has CDR1 GTSNPN and CDR2 SVGIG (reference sequence). This CDR3 is built from 14 residues. The ends were cut back, 5 bases at V and 0 bases at J, with 11 bases in the middle.

This clone occurred a few times. This rearrangement joins TRBV19 to TRBJ1-2, with a tentative D call TRBD1 (6 bases). V shed 4 bases and J shed 4 bases, with 19 bases lying between them. CDR1 is LNHDA, CDR2 SQIVND, per germline (reference sequence). The CDR3 is 16 residues long. In DNA form, the CDR3 reads TGTGCCAGTAGTACCTCCGGGACAAGGTGGGTCTATGGCTACACCTTC. Amino acids: CASSTSGTRWVYGYTF.

Of note for this clone: An end of the junction does not agree with germline; a read error may underlie this. V is TRBV4-2 and J is TRBJ2-7; perhaps TRBD1 as D (6 bases). There are 15 residues in the CDR3. The germline V gene encodes CDR1 LGHNA and CDR2 YNFKEQ. The CDR3 spells CASSQGQAVSYEQCF. CDR3 coding DNA: TGTGCCAGCAGCCAAGGACAGGCAGTCTCCTACGAGCAGTGCTTC.